This T cell receptor (beta chain) was found in a study of Ad26.COV2.S vaccination and SARS-CoV-2 variants. Study-level background: Intramuscularly, Ad26.COV2.S was given either once or twice, 56 days apart.

The data were produced by immunoSEQ multiplex PCR, yet TCRdb's version contains in-frame clones alone and is incomplete. The table includes 400,000 to 450,000 clones, more than 80% detected once. The CDR3 is 17 amino acids. V lost 0 bases, J lost 2 bases, and 16 bases lay in between. CDR1 and CDR2 from the germline V gene are LGHNA and YNFKEQ. The treatment is: some 20 received Ad26.COV2.S at low or high dose, single or two shots; 5 received placebo; per-sample allocation not given. Samples were taken on day 63 after the first vaccine or placebo injection. Boston supplied an adult donor aged 18-55 years.

This receptor was taken from a person between 18 and 59 years old who received the Ad26.COV2.S COVID-19 vaccine or a placebo. The chain employs TRBV4-2 and TRBJ1-1; no reliable D call. The source material was peripheral blood, sampled in a trial of Ad26.COV2.S vaccine versus placebo. The chain's CDR3 is CASSQEEAKGVNTEAFF. In nucleotides, the CDR3 is TGTGCCAGCAGCCAAGAGGAGGCAAAGGGTGTTAACACTGAAGCTTTCTTT.